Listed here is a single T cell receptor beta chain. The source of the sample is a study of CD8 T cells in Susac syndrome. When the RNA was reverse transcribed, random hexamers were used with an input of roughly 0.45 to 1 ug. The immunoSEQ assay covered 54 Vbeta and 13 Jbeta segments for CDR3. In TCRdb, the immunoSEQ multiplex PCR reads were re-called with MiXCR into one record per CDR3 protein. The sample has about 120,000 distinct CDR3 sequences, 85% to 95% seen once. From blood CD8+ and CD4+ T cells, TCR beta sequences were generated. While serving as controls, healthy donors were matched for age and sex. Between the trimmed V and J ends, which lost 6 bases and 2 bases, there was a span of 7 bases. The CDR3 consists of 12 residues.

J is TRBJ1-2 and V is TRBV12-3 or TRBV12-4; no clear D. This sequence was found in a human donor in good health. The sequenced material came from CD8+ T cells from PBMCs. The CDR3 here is CASSGNNYGYTF. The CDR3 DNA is TGTGCCAGCAGCGGGAACAACTATGGCTACACCTTC.